This T cell receptor (beta chain) was sequenced in a study of CD8 T cells in ankylosing spondylitis. Study-wide results and limits: Made up of about eight highly homologous variants, a TCR beta motif appeared characteristic of ankylosing spondylitis blood.

In this sample, this clonotype turned up a few times. The antigen remains unidentified. TCRdb re-called the 5' RACE reads through MiXCR, storing one row per CDR3 protein. The table includes a few hundred thousand distinct CDR3 sequences, around 24% detected once. V lost 6 bases, J lost 3 bases, and 21 bases lay in between. This CDR3 comprises 15 residues. Germline V gene data show CDR1 as DFQATT and CDR2 as SNEGSKA (reference sequence). V usage is TRBV20-1 and J usage is TRBJ2-7, with D possibly being TRBD1 or TRBD2 (5 bases each). This sequence originates from a male donor with ankylosing spondylitis. The sequencing sample was made of blood, either unsorted or a sorted T cell fraction (not recorded which). The CDR3 DNA reads TGCAGTGCCCCCCCTCTAGGGATGAGGGGCTACGAGCAGTACTTC. This sequence encodes CSAPPLGMRGYEQYF.